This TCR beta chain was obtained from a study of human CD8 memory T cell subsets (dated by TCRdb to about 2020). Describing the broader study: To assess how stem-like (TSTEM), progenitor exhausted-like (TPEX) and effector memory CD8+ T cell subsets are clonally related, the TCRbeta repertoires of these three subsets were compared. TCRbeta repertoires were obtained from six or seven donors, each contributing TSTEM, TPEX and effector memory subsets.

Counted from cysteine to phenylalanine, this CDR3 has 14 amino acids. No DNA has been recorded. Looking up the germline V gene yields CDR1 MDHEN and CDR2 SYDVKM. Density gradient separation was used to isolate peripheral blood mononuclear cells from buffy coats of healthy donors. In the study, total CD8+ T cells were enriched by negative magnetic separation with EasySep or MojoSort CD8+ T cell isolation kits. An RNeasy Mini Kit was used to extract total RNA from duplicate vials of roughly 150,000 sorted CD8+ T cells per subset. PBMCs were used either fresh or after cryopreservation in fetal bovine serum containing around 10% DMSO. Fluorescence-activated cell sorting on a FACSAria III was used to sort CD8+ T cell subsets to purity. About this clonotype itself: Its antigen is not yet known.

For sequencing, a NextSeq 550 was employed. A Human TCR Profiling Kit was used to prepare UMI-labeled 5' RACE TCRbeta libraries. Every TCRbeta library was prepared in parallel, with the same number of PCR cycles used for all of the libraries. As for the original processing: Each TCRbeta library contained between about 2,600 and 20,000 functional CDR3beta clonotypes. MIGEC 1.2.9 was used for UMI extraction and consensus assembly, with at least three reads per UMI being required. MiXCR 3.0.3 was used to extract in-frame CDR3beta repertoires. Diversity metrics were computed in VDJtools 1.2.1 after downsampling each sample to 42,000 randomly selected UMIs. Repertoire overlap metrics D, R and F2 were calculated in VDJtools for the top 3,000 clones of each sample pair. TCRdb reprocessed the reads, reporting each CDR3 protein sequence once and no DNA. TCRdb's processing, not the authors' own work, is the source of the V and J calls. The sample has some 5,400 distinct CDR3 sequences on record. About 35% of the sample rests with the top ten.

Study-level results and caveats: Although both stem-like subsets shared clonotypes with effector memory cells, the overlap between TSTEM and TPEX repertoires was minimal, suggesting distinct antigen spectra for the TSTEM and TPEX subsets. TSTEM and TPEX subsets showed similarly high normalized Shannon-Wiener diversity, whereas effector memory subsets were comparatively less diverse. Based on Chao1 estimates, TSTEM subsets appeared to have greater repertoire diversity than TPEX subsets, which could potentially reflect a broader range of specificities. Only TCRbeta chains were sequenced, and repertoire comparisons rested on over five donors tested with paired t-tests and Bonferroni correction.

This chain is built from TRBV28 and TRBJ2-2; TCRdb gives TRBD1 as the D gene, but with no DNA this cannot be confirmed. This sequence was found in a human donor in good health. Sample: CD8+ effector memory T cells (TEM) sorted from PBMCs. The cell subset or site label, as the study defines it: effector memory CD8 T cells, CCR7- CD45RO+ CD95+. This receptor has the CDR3 CASSPDTNTGELFF.